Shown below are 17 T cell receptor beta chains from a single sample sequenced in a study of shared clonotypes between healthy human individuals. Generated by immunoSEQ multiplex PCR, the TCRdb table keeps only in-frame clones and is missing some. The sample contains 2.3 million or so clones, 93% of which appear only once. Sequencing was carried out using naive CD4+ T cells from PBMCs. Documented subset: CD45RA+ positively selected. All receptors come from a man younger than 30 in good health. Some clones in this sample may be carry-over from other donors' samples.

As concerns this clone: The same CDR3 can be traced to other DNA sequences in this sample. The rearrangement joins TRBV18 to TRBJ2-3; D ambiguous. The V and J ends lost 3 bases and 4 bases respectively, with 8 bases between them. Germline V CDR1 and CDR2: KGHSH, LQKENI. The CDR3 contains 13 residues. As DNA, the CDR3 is TGTGCCAGCTCACCTCGAAGCGCAGATACGCAGTATTTT. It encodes CASSPRSADTQYF.

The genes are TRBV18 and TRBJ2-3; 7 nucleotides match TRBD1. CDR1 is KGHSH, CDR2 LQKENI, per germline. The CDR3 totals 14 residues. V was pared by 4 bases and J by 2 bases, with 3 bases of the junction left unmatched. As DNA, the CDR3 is TGTGCCAGCTCACGACAGGGCCACACAGATACGCAGTATTTT. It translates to CASSRQGHTDTQYF.

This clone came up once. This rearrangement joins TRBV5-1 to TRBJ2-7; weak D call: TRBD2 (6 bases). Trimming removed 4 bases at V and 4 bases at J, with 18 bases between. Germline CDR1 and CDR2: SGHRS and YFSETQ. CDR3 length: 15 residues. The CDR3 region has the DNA TGCGCCAGCAGCCTCAGAGGTGGCGGGATATACGAGCAGTACTTC. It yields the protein CASSLRGGGIYEQYF. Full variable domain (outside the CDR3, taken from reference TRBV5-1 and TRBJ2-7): KAGVTQTPRYLIKTRGQQVTLSCSPISGHRSVSWYQQTPGQGLQFLFEYFSETQRNKGNFPGRFSGRQFSNSRSEMNVSTLELGDSALYLCASSLRGGGIYEQYFGPGTRLTVT.

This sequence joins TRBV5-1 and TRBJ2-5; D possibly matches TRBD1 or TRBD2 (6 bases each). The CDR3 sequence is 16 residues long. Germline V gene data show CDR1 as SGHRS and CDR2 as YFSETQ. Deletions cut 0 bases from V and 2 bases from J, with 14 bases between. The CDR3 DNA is TGCGCCAGCAGCTTGGAGCTCGGGGGCGGTCAAGAGACCCAGTACTTC. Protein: CASSLELGGGQETQYF.

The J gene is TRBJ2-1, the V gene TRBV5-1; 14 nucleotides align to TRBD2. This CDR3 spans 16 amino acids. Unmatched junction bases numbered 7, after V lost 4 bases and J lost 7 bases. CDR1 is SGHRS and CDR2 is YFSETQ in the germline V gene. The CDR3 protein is CASSTRLAGGHNEQFF. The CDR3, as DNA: TGCGCCAGCAGCACTAGACTAGCGGGAGGGCATAATGAGCAGTTCTTC.

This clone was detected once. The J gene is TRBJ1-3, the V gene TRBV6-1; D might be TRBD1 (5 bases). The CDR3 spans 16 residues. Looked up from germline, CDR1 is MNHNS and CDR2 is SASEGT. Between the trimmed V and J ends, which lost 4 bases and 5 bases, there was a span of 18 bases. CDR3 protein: CASSGATVLGRNTIYF. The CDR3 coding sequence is TGTGCCAGCAGTGGCGCGACAGTGCTAGGGCGAAACACCATATATTTT.

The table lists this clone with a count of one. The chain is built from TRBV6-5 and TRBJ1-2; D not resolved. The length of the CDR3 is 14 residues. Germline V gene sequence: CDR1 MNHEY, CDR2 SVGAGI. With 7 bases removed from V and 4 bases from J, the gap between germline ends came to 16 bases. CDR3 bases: TGTGCCAGCACCCAGACCCACCCTGGCTATGGCTACACCTTC. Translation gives CASTQTHPGYGYTF.

The CDR3 reads CASSSGRQTRPYEQYF. In DNA form, the CDR3 reads TGTGCCAGCAGCTCGGGACGCCAGACCCGGCCCTACGAGCAGTACTTC. This chain connects TRBV27 to TRBJ2-7, with D perhaps matching TRBD1 or TRBD2 (5 bases each). Germline assignment: CDR1 MNHEY and CDR2 SMNVEV (reference sequence). This CDR3 spans 16 amino acids. Trimming took off 6 bases at V and 2 bases at J, with 20 bases between the two ends.

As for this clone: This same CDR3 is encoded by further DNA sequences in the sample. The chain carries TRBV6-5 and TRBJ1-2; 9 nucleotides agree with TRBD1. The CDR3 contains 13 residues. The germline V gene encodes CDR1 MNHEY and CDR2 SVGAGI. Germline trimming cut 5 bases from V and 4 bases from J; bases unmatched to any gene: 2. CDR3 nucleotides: TGTGCCAGCAGTACAGGGGGCGGCTATGGCTACACCTTC. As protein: CASSTGGGYGYTF.

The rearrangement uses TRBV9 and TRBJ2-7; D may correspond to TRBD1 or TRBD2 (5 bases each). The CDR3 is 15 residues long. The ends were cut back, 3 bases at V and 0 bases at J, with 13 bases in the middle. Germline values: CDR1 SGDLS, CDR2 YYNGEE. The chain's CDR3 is CASSASPGTSYEQYF. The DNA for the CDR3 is TGTGCCAGCAGCGCGTCGCCGGGGACCTCCTACGAGCAGTACTTC.

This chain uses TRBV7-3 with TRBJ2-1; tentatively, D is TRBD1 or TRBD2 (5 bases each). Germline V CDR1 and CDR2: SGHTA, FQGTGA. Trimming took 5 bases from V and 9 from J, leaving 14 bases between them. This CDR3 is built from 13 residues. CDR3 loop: CASSPGTGGEQFF. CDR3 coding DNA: TGTGCCAGCAGCCCCGGGACCGGCGGTGAGCAGTTCTTC.

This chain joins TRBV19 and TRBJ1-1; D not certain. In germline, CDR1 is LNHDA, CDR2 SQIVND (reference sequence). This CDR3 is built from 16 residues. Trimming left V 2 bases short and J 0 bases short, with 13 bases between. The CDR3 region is CASSISFVGVNTEAFF. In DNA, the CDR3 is TGTGCCAGTAGTATATCGTTCGTTGGGGTGAACACTGAAGCTTTCTTT.

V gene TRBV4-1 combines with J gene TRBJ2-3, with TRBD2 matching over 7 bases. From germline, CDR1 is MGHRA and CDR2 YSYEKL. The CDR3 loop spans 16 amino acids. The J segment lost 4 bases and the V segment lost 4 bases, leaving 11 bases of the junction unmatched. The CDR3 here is CASSPPGGRVPDTQYF. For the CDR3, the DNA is TGCGCCAGCAGCCCGCCGGGCGGGAGAGTGCCAGATACGCAGTATTTT.

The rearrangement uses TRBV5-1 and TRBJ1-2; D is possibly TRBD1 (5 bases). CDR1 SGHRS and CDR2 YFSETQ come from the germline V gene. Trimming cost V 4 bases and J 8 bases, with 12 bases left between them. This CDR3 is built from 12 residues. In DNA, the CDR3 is TGCGCCAGCAGCCCGCGACAGTCGGGCTACACCTTC. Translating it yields CASSPRQSGYTF. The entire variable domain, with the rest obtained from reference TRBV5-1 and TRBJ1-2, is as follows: KAGVTQTPRYLIKTRGQQVTLSCSPISGHRSVSWYQQTPGQGLQFLFEYFSETQRNKGNFPGRFSGRQFSNSRSEMNVSTLELGDSALYLCASSPRQSGYTFGSGTRLTVV.

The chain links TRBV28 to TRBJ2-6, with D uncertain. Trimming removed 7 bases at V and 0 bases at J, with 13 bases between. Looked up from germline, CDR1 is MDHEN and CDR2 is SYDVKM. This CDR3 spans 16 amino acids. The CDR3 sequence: CASKTHSGSGANVLTF. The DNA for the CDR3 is TGTGCCAGCAAGACCCATTCAGGCTCTGGGGCCAACGTCCTGACTTTC.

The CDR3 region has the DNA TGTGCCAGCAGTTATCGGACAGGGGAGCAGCCCCAGCATTTT. Translating gives CASSYRTGEQPQHF. The J gene is TRBJ1-5, the V gene TRBV6-5; 9 nucleotides agree with TRBD1. Germline V gene lookup returns CDR1 MNHEY and CDR2 SVGAGI. This CDR3 spans 14 amino acids. Trimming took 3 bases from V and 7 from J; bases not matched to a gene: 4.

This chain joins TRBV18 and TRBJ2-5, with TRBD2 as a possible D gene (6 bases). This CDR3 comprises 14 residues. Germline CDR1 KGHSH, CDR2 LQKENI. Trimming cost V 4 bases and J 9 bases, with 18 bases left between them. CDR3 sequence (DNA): TGTGCCAGCTCACACGGACTACCGGCAACGGCCCAGTACTTC. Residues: CASSHGLPATAQYF. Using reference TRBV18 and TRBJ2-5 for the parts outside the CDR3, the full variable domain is NAGVMQNPRHLVRRRGQEARLRCSPMKGHSHVYWYRQLPEEGLKFMVYLQKENIIDESGMPKERFSAEFPKEGPSILRIQQVVRGDSAAYFCASSHGLPATAQYFGPGTRLLVL.